One sample yielded the 27 T cell receptor beta chains listed below, sequenced in a study of blood T cell repertoires in COVID-19 (dated by TCRdb to the early 2020s). Library prep was done by the immunoSEQ multiplex PCR assay. What TCRdb holds here is the immuneACCESS table cut down to in-frame rearrangements. Part of the clones is not present; checked against another copy, under half of the missing clones reflect an unresolved V gene, and the others are unexplained. This sample gives some 170,000 clones in total; about three quarters of them show up just once. The top ten clonotypes cover approximately 9% of the sample. The sample was peripheral blood. These receptors were obtained from a woman aged 45-60 years with active or convalescent COVID-19.

This sequence joins TRBV29-1 and TRBJ1-1, with no clear D. Germline values: CDR1 SQVTM, CDR2 ANQGSEA. Trimming took 4 bases from V and 4 from J, leaving 13 bases between them. The CDR3 covers 13 residues. The CDR3 bases are TGCAGCGTTGTGAACACACCGGGCACTGAAGCTTTCTTT. This gives the protein CSVVNTPGTEAFF. The whole variable domain, remainder taken from reference TRBV29-1 and TRBJ1-1, is SAVISQKPSRDICQRGTSLTIQCQVDSQVTMMFWYRQQPGQSLTLIATANQGSEATYESGFVIDKFPISRPNLTFSTLTVSNMSPEDSSIYLCSVVNTPGTEAFFGQGTRLTVV.

The chain uses TRBV27 and TRBJ2-5; 7 bases match TRBD2. V was pared by 0 bases and J by 4 bases, with 11 bases of the junction left unmatched. The CDR3 contains 17 residues. Germline loops: CDR1 MNHEY, CDR2 SMNVEV (reference sequence). The CDR3 nucleotides read TGTGCCAGCAGTTTATCGTACGGACGGTCTAGCGGAGAGACCCAGTACTTC. Translation: CASSLSYGRSSGETQYF.

The genes are TRBV19 and TRBJ2-1; TRBD2 agrees at 7 bases. J was trimmed by 0 bases and V by 6 bases; bases with no gene match: 5. Germline-derived CDR1 and CDR2 are LNHDA and SQIVND (reference sequence). The CDR3 contains 15 residues. CDR3 DNA: TGTGCCAGTAGGAAGGGCGGGAGCTCCTACAATGAGCAGTTCTTC. Translation gives CASRKGGSSYNEQFF.

The rearrangement uses TRBV7-9 and TRBJ2-7; possibly TRBD1 for D (5 bases). V lost 5 bases to trimming and J lost 2 bases, with 16 bases between them. CDR1 is SEHNR, CDR2 FQNEAQ, per germline (reference sequence). This CDR3 contains 15 residues. Here the CDR3 DNA reads TGTGCCAGCAGCGATTACAGGCTGTATACCTACGAGCAGTACTTC. The encoded protein is CASSDYRLYTYEQYF.

The CDR3 protein is CASSPQALLAEAFF. CDR3 sequence (DNA): TGTGCCAGCAGTCCCCAGGCTCTCCTCGCTGAAGCTTTCTTT. This chain connects TRBV5-5 to TRBJ1-1; D is unclear. The V end lost 5 bases, the J end lost 6 bases, and 17 bases lay between the germline ends. The CDR3 runs 14 residues. Germline V gives CDR1 SGHKS, CDR2 YYEKEE (reference sequence).

This clone was counted a few times. The chain recombines TRBV3-1 (or the pseudogene TRBV3-2) with TRBJ1-4, with 8 bases that match TRBD1. With 6 bases clipped from V and 8 bases from J, the junction kept 8 bases outside the gene matches. The CDR3 is made up of 14 amino acids. Germline-derived CDR1 and CDR2 are LGHDT and YNNKEL (reference sequence). The CDR3, as DNA: TGTGCCAGCAGTCCAAACAGGGGGGAGGAAAAACTGTTTTTT. Translating gives CASSPNRGEEKLFF.

The rearrangement uses TRBV7-8 and TRBJ1-2; 8 bases agree with TRBD1. With 5 bases clipped from V and 2 bases from J, the junction kept 4 bases outside the gene matches. Germline CDR1 reads SGHVS; CDR2 reads FQNEAQ. This CDR3 has 14 residues. The CDR3: CASSGRTGNYGYTF. The CDR3 region has the DNA TGTGCCAGCAGCGGTAGGACAGGGAACTATGGCTACACCTTC. Filled out from reference TRBV7-8 and TRBJ1-2, the complete variable domain reads GAGVSQSPRYKVAKRGQDVALRCDPISGHVSLFWYQQALGQGPEFLTYFQNEAQLDKSGLPSDRFFAERPEGSVSTLKIQRTQQEDSAVYLCASSGRTGNYGYTFGSGTRLTVV.

The chain links TRBV7-3 to TRBJ2-3, with TRBD2 matching 9 bases. J gave up 2 bases and V 1 base, and 4 bases lay outside the gene matches. Germline V CDR1 and CDR2: SGHTA, FQGTGA. CDR3 size: 16 residues. The CDR3 loop is CASSLIAGAVTDTQYF. The CDR3 DNA follows: TGTGCCAGCAGCTTAATAGCGGGGGCCGTCACAGATACGCAGTATTTT.

The chain uses TRBV5-4 and TRBJ2-1; TRBD2 is a possible D gene (5 bases). CDR1 and CDR2 (germline): SGHNT, YYREEE (reference sequence). CDR3 length: 15 amino acids. V lost 0 bases and J 2 bases, leaving 9 bases between the germline ends. CDR3 protein: CASSLEVEAYNEQFF. CDR3 bases: TGTGCCAGCAGCTTGGAGGTGGAGGCCTACAATGAGCAGTTCTTC.

The genes are TRBV30 and TRBJ2-7, with unresolved D. CDR1 GTSNPN and CDR2 SVGIG come from the germline V gene (reference sequence). The CDR3 runs to 13 residues. V gave up 1 base and J gave up 2 bases, with 9 bases separating them. The CDR3 nucleotides are TGTGCCTGGAGTGACCAGGCTGCCTACGAGCAGTACTTC. Translated: CAWSDQAAYEQYF.

The chain carries TRBV6-5 and TRBJ1-5; 10 bases fit TRBD1. CDR3 size: 15 residues. V gave up 6 bases and J gave up 6 bases; unmatched junction bases: 8. Germline CDR1 is MNHEY and CDR2 is SVGAGI. As DNA, the CDR3 is TGTGCCAGCAGCCCCGGACAGGGGGTAGCTCAGCCCCAGCATTTT. Its protein product is CASSPGQGVAQPQHF.

Only one count was recorded for this clone. The V and J genes are TRBV6-4 and TRBJ2-5, with a weak D call TRBD2 (5 bases). The CDR3 runs to 19 residues. From germline, CDR1 is MRHNA and CDR2 SNTAGT. V gave up 2 bases and J gave up 0 bases, with 22 bases separating them. CDR3 nucleotide sequence: TGTGCCAGCAGTGACATCGGGGAGCTAGCTATCGGGGACCAAGAGACCCAGTACTTC. This translates into CASSDIGELAIGDQETQYF.

The chain recombines TRBV2 with TRBJ1-4; no firm D call. This CDR3 is 18 amino acids long. Looked up from germline, CDR1 is SNHLY and CDR2 is FYNNEI. Between the trimmed V and J ends, which lost 3 bases and 0 bases, there was a span of 17 bases. DNA for the CDR3: TGTGCCAGCAGTGATGCAAACTTTCCTTTAGCAACTAATGAAAAACTGTTTTTT. This gives the protein CASSDANFPLATNEKLFF.

The chain combines TRBV6-5 with TRBJ1-4; D gene uncertain. The CDR3 contains 14 residues. CDR1 is MNHEY, CDR2 SVGAGI, per germline. V lost 0 bases, J lost 7 bases, and 9 bases lay in between. The CDR3 loop is CASSYSTTGEKLFF. CDR3 DNA sequence: TGTGCCAGCAGTTACTCGACCACGGGTGAAAAACTGTTTTTT.

The rearrangement links TRBV6-2 or TRBV6-3 to TRBJ1-2; 9 bases fit TRBD1. This CDR3 is built from 17 residues. V lost 6 bases and J lost 1; bases outside the gene matches: 12. Germline values: CDR1 MNHEY, CDR2 SVGEGT. The CDR3 coding sequence is TGTGCCAGCAGCTTCCCGGGACAGGGTCAAATTAACTATGGCTACACCTTC. Amino acid sequence: CASSFPGQGQINYGYTF.

The chain couples TRBV11-3 to TRBJ2-2; 10 bases map to TRBD1. The germline V gene encodes CDR1 SGHNT and CDR2 YENEEA. Losses at the gene ends were 2 bases for V and 7 bases for J; bases not matched to a gene: 7. The CDR3 has 16 amino acids. In DNA, the CDR3 is TGTGCCAGCAGCTTAAGGGAGGGACAGGGGATCGGGGAGCTGTTTTTT. Its protein is CASSLREGQGIGELFF.

CDR3: CASVRDSLGDGYTF. The DNA of the CDR3 is TGTGCCAGCGTCCGGGACAGTTTAGGGGATGGCTACACCTTC. The chain employs TRBV2 and TRBJ1-2; 7 nucleotides align to TRBD1. Trimming at V came to 8 bases and at J to 6 bases, leaving 12 bases not matched to a gene. CDR1 is SNHLY, CDR2 FYNNEI, per germline. The CDR3 loop spans 14 amino acids.

In DNA form, the CDR3 reads TGTGCCAGCAGCTACTCGGGACTCCTAAGGAACACTGAAGCTTTCTTT. It encodes CASSYSGLLRNTEAFF. The chain recombines TRBV7-9 with TRBJ1-1; a weak D match, TRBD1 (5 bases). The CDR3 has 16 amino acids. Germline V gene sequence: CDR1 SEHNR, CDR2 FQNEAQ (reference sequence). V gave up 4 bases and J gave up 1 base, with 16 bases separating them.

The chain has TRBV5-3 and TRBJ1-3, with 8 nucleotides matching TRBD1. TRBV5-3 carries the ORF label, with uncertain function. This CDR3 is 15 amino acids long. V lost 4 bases to trimming and J lost 2 bases; unmatched junction nucleotides: 5. The CDR3 DNA sequence: TGTGCCAGAAGCGGTGACAGGGGCACTGGAAACACCATATATTTT. Amino acids: CARSGDRGTGNTIYF.

The sample holds many counts of this clone. The rearrangement links TRBV7-3 to TRBJ1-1, with D perhaps TRBD1 (6 bases). V was clipped by 2 bases and J by 2 bases, with 9 bases between them. Germline V CDR1 and CDR2: SGHTA, FQGTGA. This CDR3 has 14 amino acids. The CDR3 sequence is CASSLLGANTEAFF. CDR3 bases: TGTGCCAGCAGCTTACTGGGGGCTAACACTGAAGCTTTCTTT.

The chain carries TRBV6-5 and TRBJ2-7; 12 positions match TRBD1. The germline gives CDR1 MNHEY, CDR2 SVGAGI. Trimming took 5 bases from V and 5 from J; bases not matched to a gene: 7. CDR3 length: 15 amino acids. CDR3 region: CASSTGQGAPNEQYF. The CDR3 region has the DNA TGTGCCAGCAGTACGGGACAGGGGGCGCCTAACGAGCAGTACTTC.

This chain connects TRBV7-2 to TRBJ2-3, with 7 nucleotides matching TRBD2. Trimming took 3 bases from V and 0 from J; bases not matched to a gene: 9. CDR3 length: 17 residues. From germline, CDR1 is SGHTA and CDR2 FQGNSA. DNA for the CDR3: TGTGCCAGCAGCTTTCAGGGTGGGGGGGGTAGCACAGATACGCAGTATTTT. Its translation is CASSFQGGGGSTDTQYF.

The gene calls are TRBV3-1 (or the pseudogene TRBV3-2) and TRBJ2-3; D might be TRBD2 (6 bases). V lost 4 bases and J 2 bases, leaving 16 bases between the germline ends. Germline V gene data show CDR1 as LGHDT and CDR2 as YNNKEL (reference sequence). This CDR3 spans 16 amino acids. Here the CDR3 reads CASSLRIGGNTDTQYF. The CDR3 bases are TGTGCCAGCAGCCTAAGAATCGGGGGAAACACAGATACGCAGTATTTT.

This clone showed up just a few times. This chain joins TRBV29-1 and TRBJ2-3; 8 bases agree with TRBD2. V was pared by 4 bases and J by 2 bases, with 5 bases of the junction left unmatched. CDR1 is SQVTM, CDR2 ANQGSEA, per germline. CDR3 length equals 14 residues. The CDR3: CSVARAGATDTQYF. Written as DNA, the CDR3 is TGCAGCGTTGCAAGAGCGGGGGCCACAGATACGCAGTATTTT.

This chain joins TRBV5-1 and TRBJ2-5, with D possibly matching TRBD1 (6 bases). V gave up 0 bases and J gave up 5 bases, with 11 bases separating them. CDR3 length equals 14 residues. Germline assignment: CDR1 SGHRS and CDR2 YFSETQ. CDR3 loop: CASSLGGRRETQYF. The CDR3 DNA sequence: TGCGCCAGCAGCTTGGGGGGGCGTCGGGAGACCCAGTACTTC.

This clone came up once. The rearrangement links TRBV28 to TRBJ2-3, with D unclear. The CDR3 covers 12 residues. CDR1 and CDR2 (germline): MDHEN, SYDVKM. V was cut by 5 bases and J by 7 bases, with 10 bases left in between. DNA of the CDR3: TGTGCCAGCAGTCCGCCGGAGAATACGCAGTATTTT. This encodes CASSPPENTQYF.

The chain recombines TRBV6-5 with TRBJ2-5, with no clear D. The ends were cut back, 5 bases at V and 5 bases at J, with 15 bases in the middle. Germline CDR1 reads MNHEY; CDR2 reads SVGAGI. The length of the CDR3 is 14 residues. The CDR3 loop reads CASSPTFRRETQYF. In nucleotides, the CDR3 is TGTGCCAGCAGTCCTACCTTCCGTCGGGAGACCCAGTACTTC.